The 6 T cell receptor beta chains below come from one sample, sequenced in a study of blood T cells in healthy people across ages. Next came a second PCR, run for about 7 to 12 cycles, which used a sample-barcoded 5' primer along with a J-beta primer mix. TCRdb reanalysed the 5' RACE reads using MiXCR and keeps one entry per CDR3 protein. The sample has around 1,800,000 distinct CDR3 sequences, approximately 39% seen once. The sequencing input was blood. These receptors all stem from a human donor in good health.

This clonotype was detected only a few times. The CDR3 loop reads CATSRDLSNQPQHF. In nucleotides, the CDR3 is TGTGCCACCAGCAGGGACCTTAGCAATCAGCCCCAGCATTTT. The chain links TRBV15 to TRBJ1-5; D is unresolved. CDR3 length: 14 residues. The V gene's germline CDR1 is LNHNV and CDR2 YYDKDF (reference sequence). V was clipped by 3 bases and J by 0 bases, with 6 bases between them.

The chain is built from TRBV6-2 or TRBV6-3 and TRBJ2-1, with 9 positions matching TRBD2. There are 15 residues in the CDR3. Germline CDR1 reads MNHEY; CDR2 reads SVGEGT. V shed 5 bases and J 3 bases; nucleotides not matched to a gene: 5. The CDR3 DNA follows: TGTGCCAGCAGTGGTGCGGGGGGGAACTACAATGAGCAGTTCTTC. This gives the protein CASSGAGGNYNEQFF.

The V and J genes are TRBV10-3 and TRBJ2-7; 9 bases map to TRBD1. Germline values: CDR1 ENHRY, CDR2 SYGVKD. J lost 0 bases, V lost 7 bases, and 7 bases had no gene match. The CDR3 consists of 15 residues. The DNA of the CDR3 is TGTGCCATCAAGGACGACAGGGGGAGCTCCTACGAGCAGTACTTC. This gives the protein CAIKDDRGSSYEQYF.

This clonotype was observed a few times. The junction differs from germline at one of its ends, possibly a read error. The genes are TRBV7-7 and TRBJ2-5; 9 nucleotides match TRBD2. Germline V gene lookup returns CDR1 SSHAT and CDR2 FNYEAQ (reference sequence). The length of the CDR3 is 15 residues. This CDR3 reads CASSSGSGGQETQYF. In DNA form, the CDR3 reads TGTGCTAGCAGCTCGGGTAGCGGGGGACAAGAGACCCAGTACTTC.

The V call is TRBV29-1, the J call TRBJ1-2; a weak D match, TRBD1 (6 bases). Germline V gene sequence: CDR1 SQVTM, CDR2 ANQGSEA. This CDR3 is built from 12 residues. V was trimmed by 7 bases and J by 4 bases, leaving 13 bases between them. CDR3 sequence reads: CSARSRGYGYTF. In DNA form, the CDR3 reads TGCAGCGCCCGAAGCAGGGGCTATGGCTACACCTTC.

CDR3 sequence reads: CASSQDPGDGQETQYF. DNA of the CDR3: TGCGCCAGCAGCCAAGATCCAGGGGACGGTCAAGAGACCCAGTACTTC. V usage is TRBV4-3 and J usage is TRBJ2-5, with D perhaps matching TRBD1 (6 bases). The length of the CDR3 is 16 residues. Germline-derived CDR1 and CDR2 are LGHNA and YSLEER. V lost 0 bases and J 2 bases, leaving 13 bases between the germline ends.